The rows below give T cell receptor beta chains drawn from one sample of a study of response to subunit inactivated influenza vaccine. TCRdb redid the calling of the RT-PCR reads with MiXCR, one entry per CDR3 protein. In the table there are around 850,000 distinct CDR3 sequences, approximately 17% of which are singletons. The source material was PBMCs from blood, sampled less than 6 days after vaccination. The receptors originated from a man between 45 and 60 years old who received an inactivated influenza vaccine. CDR3s include the opening cysteine and the closing phenylalanine or tryptophan. The order of the fields is D gene, clone size, V gene, J gene, CDR3 DNA, CDR3 protein. D genes are given only for firm matches. Size tells how often a clone was seen (once, few, many) or the class of an expanded clone, and some rows leave it out.

TRBD2	few	TRBV6-1	TRBJ2-3	TGTGCCAGCTCTACGCTGGGACTAGACACAGATACGCAGTATTTT	CASSTLGLDTDTQYF
TRBD2	NA	TRBV7-2	TRBJ2-5	TGTGCCAGCAGCATCAATAGCGGGGCGCAAGAGACCCAGTACTTC	CASSINSGAQETQYF
NA	NA	TRBV7-2	TRBJ2-1	TGTGCCAGCAGCTTAGCGCAGACTAGGAGCAATGAGCAGTTCTTC	CASSLAQTRSNEQFF
TRBD1	NA	TRBV10-3	TRBJ2-7	TGTGCCATCAGTGCGATGGGACAGGGGAAGAACGAGCAGTACTTC	CAISAMGQGKNEQYF
NA	NA	TRBV2	TRBJ2-6	TGTGCCAGCAGGCGACCAGGGCGGTCTGGGGCCAACGTCCTGACTTTC	CASRRPGRSGANVLTF
TRBD2	NA	TRBV30	TRBJ2-1	TGTGCCTGGACTAGCGGGGTATACAATGAGCAGTTCTTC	CAWTSGVYNEQFF
NA	NA	TRBV5-6	TRBJ2-1	TGTGCCAGCAGCTTGGACAGGAGACAGTTCTTC	CASSLDRRQFF
NA	NA	TRBV20-1	TRBJ1-1	TGCAGTGCTAGAGGCGTCCCTGAAGCTTTCTTT	CSARGVPEAFF
NA	few	TRBV6-5	TRBJ2-7	TGTGCCAGCAGTTACGCCCAGGGGGGCAACCGTCACTCCTACGAGCAGTACTTC	CASSYAQGGNRHSYEQYF
NA	NA	TRBV4-2	TRBJ1-1	TGTGCCAGCAGCGACAGACAGGAGAACACTGAAGCTTTCTTT	CASSDRQENTEAFF
NA	few	TRBV20-1	TRBJ1-6	TGCAGTGCTAGGGCCCGGGCGGGGGGCGATTCACCCCTCCACTTT	CSARARAGGDSPLHF
TRBD2	NA	TRBV20-1	TRBJ2-3	TGCAGTGCTAGAGGGAGGACTAGCAGGCCAGATACGCAGTATTTT	CSARGRTSRPDTQYF
TRBD2	NA	TRBV20-1	TRBJ2-7	TGCAGTGCTTGGGGACTAGCGGGGGCCTACGAGCAGTACTTC	CSAWGLAGAYEQYF
NA	NA	TRBV7-2	TRBJ2-2	TGTGCCAGCAGCTTAAGGGTCGGGGAGCTGTTTTTT	CASSLRVGELFF
NA	few	TRBV28	TRBJ2-2	TGTGCCAGCAGAGGACAGTTAACCGGGGAGCTGTTTTTT	CASRGQLTGELFF
NA	NA	TRBV4-3	TRBJ2-7	TGCGCCAGCAGCCAAGATGTGCAGGGCGCCTACGAGCAGTACTTC	CASSQDVQGAYEQYF
NA	few	TRBV20-1	TRBJ1-1	TGCAGTGCTGGGGGACCTAAGGGTCGGAACACTGAAGCTTTCTTT	CSAGGPKGRNTEAFF
TRBD2	NA	TRBV11-2	TRBJ2-7	TGTGCCAGCAGCTTAACTAGCGGGGGGCCCGCATCCTACGAGCAGTACTTC	CASSLTSGGPASYEQYF
NA	few	TRBV7-9	TRBJ2-2	TGTGCCAGCAGCTTAAACAGGGAAGGCACCGGGGAGCTGTTTTTT	CASSLNREGTGELFF
NA	NA	TRBV24-1	TRBJ2-3	TGTGCCACCAGTGATTGGGGGAGCACAGATACGCAGTATTTT	CATSDWGSTDTQYF
NA	NA	TRBV5-5	TRBJ2-3	TGTGCCAGCAGCATTAGATCTTTCACAGATACGCAGTATTTT	CASSIRSFTDTQYF
TRBD1	many	TRBV15	TRBJ2-1	TGTGCCACCAGCAGAGAGGGGACAGGGCGCAGTGAGCAGTTCTTC	CATSREGTGRSEQFF
TRBD1	NA	TRBV20-1	TRBJ1-1	TGCAGTGCTAGAGAGGAGGCGGACAGGGAAGCTTTCTTT	CSAREEADREAFF
NA	few	TRBV12-3/TRBV12-4	TRBJ2-3	TGTGCCAGCAGTTTTGGTAGCACCCTCTCCACAGATACGCAGTATTTT	CASSFGSTLSTDTQYF
TRBD1	NA	TRBV5-1	TRBJ2-7	TGCGCCAGCAGCCCAGGGACAGGATTAACCTACGAGCAGTACTTC	CASSPGTGLTYEQYF
NA	NA	TRBV4-3	TRBJ1-1	TGCGCCAGCAGCCAAGATAGCAAGGGGAGCACTGAAGCTTTCTTT	CASSQDSKGSTEAFF
NA	NA	TRBV7-9	TRBJ2-1	TGTGCCAGCAGCTTAGAGAGCGGGAATGAGCAGTTCTTC	CASSLESGNEQFF
NA	NA	TRBV5-1	TRBJ2-3	TGCGCCAGCAGCTTGGCAGGGGCGCGGGAGCGGGAACCGCAGTATTTT	CASSLAGAREREPQYF
TRBD2	NA	TRBV11-2	TRBJ2-1	TGTGCCAGCAGCTTGCTCCTAGCGGGAAATTGGGATGAGCAGTTCTTC	CASSLLLAGNWDEQFF
NA	NA	TRBV29-1	TRBJ2-7	TGCAGCGTCTCTGAGGGGGAGCAGTACTTC	CSVSEGEQYF
NA	NA	TRBV2	TRBJ2-1	TGTGCCAGCAGCGAACGGTTCTTC	CASSERFF
NA	few	TRBV11-2	TRBJ2-1	TGTGCCAGCAGCTTAGTAGGGGCAGAGCAGTTCTTC	CASSLVGAEQFF
NA	NA	TRBV5-1	TRBJ2-7	TGCGCCAGCAGCTCAACGGCAATTGGGAACGAGCAGTACTTC	CASSSTAIGNEQYF